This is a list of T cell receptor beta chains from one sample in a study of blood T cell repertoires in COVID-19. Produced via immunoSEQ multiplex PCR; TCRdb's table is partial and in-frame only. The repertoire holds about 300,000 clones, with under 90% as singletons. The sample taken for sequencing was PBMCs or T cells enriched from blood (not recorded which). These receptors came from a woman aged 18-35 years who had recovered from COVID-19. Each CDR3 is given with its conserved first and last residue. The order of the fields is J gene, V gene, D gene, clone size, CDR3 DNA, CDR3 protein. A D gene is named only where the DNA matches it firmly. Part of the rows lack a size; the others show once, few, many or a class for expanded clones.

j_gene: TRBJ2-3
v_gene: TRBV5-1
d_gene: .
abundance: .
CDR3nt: TGCGCCAGCAGCGTCGCGGGGGCTGGCACAGATACGCAGTATTTT
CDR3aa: CASSVAGAGTDTQYF

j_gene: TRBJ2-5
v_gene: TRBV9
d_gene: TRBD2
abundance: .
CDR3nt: TGTGCCAGCAGCGTAATAGCGGGGGGGCCGGGAGAGACCCAGTACTTC
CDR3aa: CASSVIAGGPGETQYF

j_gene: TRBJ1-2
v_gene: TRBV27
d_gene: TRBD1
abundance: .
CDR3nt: TGTGCCAGCAGTTACGGGACAGGGGCTAACGGCTACACCTTC
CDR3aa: CASSYGTGANGYTF

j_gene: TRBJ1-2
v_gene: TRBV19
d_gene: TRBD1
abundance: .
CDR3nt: TGTGCCAGTAGGGTTACAGGGGGTTACTATGGCTACACCTTC
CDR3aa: CASRVTGGYYGYTF

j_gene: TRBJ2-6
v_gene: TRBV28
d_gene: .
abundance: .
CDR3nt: TGTGCCAGCGCAGGGCGAGAAGGGAAATCTGGGGCCAACGTCCTGACTTTC
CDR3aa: CASAGREGKSGANVLTF

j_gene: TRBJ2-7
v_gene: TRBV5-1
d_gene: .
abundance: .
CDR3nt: TGCGCCAGCAGCTTGGGACAGAGTAAAGTCGGGGAGCAGTACTTC
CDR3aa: CASSLGQSKVGEQYF

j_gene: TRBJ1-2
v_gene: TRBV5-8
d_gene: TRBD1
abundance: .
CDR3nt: TGTGCCAGCAGCCTCGGACAGGTCTATGGCTACACCTTC
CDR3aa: CASSLGQVYGYTF

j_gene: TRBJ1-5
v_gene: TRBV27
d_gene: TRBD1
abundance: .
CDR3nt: TGTGCCAGCGGGACAGGGAGCGTTCAGCCCCAGCATTTT
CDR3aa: CASGTGSVQPQHF

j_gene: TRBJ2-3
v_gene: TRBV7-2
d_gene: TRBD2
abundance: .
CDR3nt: TGTGCCAGCGCCCCGACTAGCGGGAGTGATACGCAGTATTTT
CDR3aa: CASAPTSGSDTQYF

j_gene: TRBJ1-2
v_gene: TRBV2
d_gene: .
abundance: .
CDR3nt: TGTGCCAGCAGTGAAAATTCCGCGGGGCAAAATGGCTACACCTTC
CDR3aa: CASSENSAGQNGYTF

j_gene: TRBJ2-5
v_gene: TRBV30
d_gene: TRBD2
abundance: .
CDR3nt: TGTGCCTGGAGTGGACTAGCGGGGGAGACCCAGTACTTC
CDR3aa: CAWSGLAGETQYF

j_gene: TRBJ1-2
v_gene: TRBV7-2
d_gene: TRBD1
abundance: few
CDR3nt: TGTGCCAGCAGCTTAGATAAACAGGGGTTGAGTGGCTACACCTTC
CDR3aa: CASSLDKQGLSGYTF

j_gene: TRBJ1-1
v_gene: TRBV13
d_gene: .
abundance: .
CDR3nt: TGTGCCAGCAGCCCTCCTAGCGCCGCTGAAGCTTTCTTT
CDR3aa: CASSPPSAAEAFF

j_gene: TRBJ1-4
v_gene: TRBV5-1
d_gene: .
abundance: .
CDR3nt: TGCGCCAGCAGCCAAGGGAGTGGGAATGAAAAACTGTTTTTT
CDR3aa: CASSQGSGNEKLFF

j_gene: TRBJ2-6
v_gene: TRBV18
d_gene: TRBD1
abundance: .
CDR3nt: TGTGCCAGCTCACAGGACAGGGCCTACTCTGGGGCCAACGTCCTGACTTTC
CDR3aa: CASSQDRAYSGANVLTF

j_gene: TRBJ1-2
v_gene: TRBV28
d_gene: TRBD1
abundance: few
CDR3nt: TGTGCCAGCAGTTTGACAGGGACGGGTGGCTACACCTTC
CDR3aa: CASSLTGTGGYTF

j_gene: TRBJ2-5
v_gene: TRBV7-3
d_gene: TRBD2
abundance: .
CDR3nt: TGTGCCAGCAGCCCGGGACTAGCGCAAGAGACCCAGTACTTC
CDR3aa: CASSPGLAQETQYF

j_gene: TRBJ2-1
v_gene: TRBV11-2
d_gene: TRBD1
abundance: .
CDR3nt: TGTGCCAGCAGCGGGCAGACAGGGGGTAAGAGGGATGAGCAGTTCTTC
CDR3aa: CASSGQTGGKRDEQFF

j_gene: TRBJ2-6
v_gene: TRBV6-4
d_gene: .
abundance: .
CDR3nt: TGTGCCAGCAGTGACCTTACTGGGGCCAACGTCCTGACTTTC
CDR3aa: CASSDLTGANVLTF

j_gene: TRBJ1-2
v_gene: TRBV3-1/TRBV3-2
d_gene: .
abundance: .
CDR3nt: TGTGCCAGCAGCCAAGAGGAGGGTGACTATGGCTACACCTTC
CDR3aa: CASSQEEGDYGYTF

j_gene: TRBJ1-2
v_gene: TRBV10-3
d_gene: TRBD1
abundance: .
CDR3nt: TGTGCCATCAGAACAGGGGGCTCAGGGGGCTACACCTTC
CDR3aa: CAIRTGGSGGYTF

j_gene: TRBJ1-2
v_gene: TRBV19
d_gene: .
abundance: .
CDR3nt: TGTGCCAGTAGTCCGGGATCCTTCCTATATGGCTACACCTTC
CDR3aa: CASSPGSFLYGYTF

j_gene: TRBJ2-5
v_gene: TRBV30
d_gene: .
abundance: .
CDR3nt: TGTGCCTGGACGAGAAAGTACCAAGAGACCCAGTACTTC
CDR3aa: CAWTRKYQETQYF

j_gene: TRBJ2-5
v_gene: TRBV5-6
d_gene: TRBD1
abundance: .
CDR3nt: TGTGCCAGCAGCCTGAGGAACAGGGGGCCGGGAGAGACCCAGTACTTC
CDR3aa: CASSLRNRGPGETQYF

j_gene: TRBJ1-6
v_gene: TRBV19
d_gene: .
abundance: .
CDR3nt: TGTGCCAGTAGTATTCAGGACAAAAGGGATTCACCCCTCCACTTT
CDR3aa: CASSIQDKRDSPLHF

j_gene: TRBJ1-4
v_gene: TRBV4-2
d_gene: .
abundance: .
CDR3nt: TGTGCCAGCAGCCAAGACCTTGCAACTAATGAAAAACTGTTTTTT
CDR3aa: CASSQDLATNEKLFF

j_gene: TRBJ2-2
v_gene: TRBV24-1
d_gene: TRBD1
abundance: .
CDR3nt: TGTGCCACCAGTCTTACAGGGGGCAAGGCCGGGGAGCTGTTTTTT
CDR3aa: CATSLTGGKAGELFF

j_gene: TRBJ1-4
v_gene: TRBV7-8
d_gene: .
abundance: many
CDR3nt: TGTGCCAGCAGCTACTCAGAGGCAACTAATGAAAAACTGTTTTTT
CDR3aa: CASSYSEATNEKLFF

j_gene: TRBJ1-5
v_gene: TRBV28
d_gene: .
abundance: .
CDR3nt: TGTGCCAGCAGTTTATCGCGGGCCCAGCATTTT
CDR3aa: CASSLSRAQHF

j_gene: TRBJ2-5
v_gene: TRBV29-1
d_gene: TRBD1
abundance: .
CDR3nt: TGCAGCGTTGTGGGAGAGGGGGCTAGAGGGTACCAAGAGACCCAGTACTTC
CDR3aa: CSVVGEGARGYQETQYF

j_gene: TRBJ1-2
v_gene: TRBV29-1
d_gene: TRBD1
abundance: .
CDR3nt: TGCAGCGTTGAGGGGCAGGGGGAAGGCTACACCTTC
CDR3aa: CSVEGQGEGYTF

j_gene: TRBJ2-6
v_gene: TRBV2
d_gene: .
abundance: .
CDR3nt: TGTGCCAGCAGAATACTCTCTGGGGCCAACGTCCTGACTTTC
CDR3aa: CASRILSGANVLTF